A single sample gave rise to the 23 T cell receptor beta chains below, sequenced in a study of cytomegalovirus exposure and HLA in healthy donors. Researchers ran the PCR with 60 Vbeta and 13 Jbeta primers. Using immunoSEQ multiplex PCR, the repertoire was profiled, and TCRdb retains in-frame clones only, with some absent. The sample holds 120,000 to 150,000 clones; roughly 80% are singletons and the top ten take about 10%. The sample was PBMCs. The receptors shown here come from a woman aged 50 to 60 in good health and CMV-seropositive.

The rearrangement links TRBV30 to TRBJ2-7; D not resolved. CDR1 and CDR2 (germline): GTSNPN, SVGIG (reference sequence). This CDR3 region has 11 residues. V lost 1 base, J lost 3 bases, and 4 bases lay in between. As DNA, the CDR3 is TGTGCCTGGAGTGCCAACTACGAGCAGTACTTC. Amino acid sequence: CAWSANYEQYF.

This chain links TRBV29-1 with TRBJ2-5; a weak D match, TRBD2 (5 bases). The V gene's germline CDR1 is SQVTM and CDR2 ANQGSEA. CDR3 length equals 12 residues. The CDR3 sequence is CTIGPGEETQYF. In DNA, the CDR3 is TGCACCATCGGGCCCGGGGAAGAGACCCAGTACTTC. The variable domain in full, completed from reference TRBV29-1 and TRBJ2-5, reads SAVISQKPSRDICQRGTSLTIQCQVDSQVTMMFWYRQQPGQSLTLIATANQGSEATYESGFVIDKFPISRPNLTFSTLTVSNMSPEDSSIYLCTIGPGEETQYFGPGTRLLVL.

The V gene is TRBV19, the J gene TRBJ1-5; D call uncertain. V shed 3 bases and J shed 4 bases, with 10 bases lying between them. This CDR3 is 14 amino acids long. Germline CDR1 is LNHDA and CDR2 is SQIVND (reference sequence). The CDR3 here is CASSMEGGNQPQHF. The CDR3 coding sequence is TGTGCCAGTAGTATGGAGGGAGGGAATCAGCCCCAGCATTTT.

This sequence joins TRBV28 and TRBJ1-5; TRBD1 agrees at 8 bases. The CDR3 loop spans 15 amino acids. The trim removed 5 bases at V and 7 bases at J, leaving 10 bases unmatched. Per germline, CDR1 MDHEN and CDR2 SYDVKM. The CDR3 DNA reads TGTGCCAGCAGTACACATACAGGGGGTAGGCAGCCCCAGCATTTT. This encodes CASSTHTGGRQPQHF.

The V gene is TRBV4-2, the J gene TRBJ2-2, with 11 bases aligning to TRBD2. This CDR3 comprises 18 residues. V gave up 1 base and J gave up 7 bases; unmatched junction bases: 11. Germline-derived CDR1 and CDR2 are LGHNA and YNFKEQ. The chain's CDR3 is CASSQVGGLAGGNGELFF. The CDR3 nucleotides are TGTGCCAGCAGCCAAGTTGGGGGGTTAGCGGGGGGGAACGGGGAGCTGTTTTTT.

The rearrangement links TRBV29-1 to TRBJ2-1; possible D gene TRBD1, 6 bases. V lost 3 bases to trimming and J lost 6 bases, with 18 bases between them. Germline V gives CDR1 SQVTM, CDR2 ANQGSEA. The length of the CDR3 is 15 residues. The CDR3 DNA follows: TGCAGCGTTGAGACAGGATCAGAGGGCTTCAATGAGCAGTTCTTC. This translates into CSVETGSEGFNEQFF.

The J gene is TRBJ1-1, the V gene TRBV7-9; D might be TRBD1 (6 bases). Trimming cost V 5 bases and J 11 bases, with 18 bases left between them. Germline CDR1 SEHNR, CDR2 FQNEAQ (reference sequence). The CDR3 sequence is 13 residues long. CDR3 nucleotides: TGTGCCAGCAGCCTATGGACAGAGCTTGCGGCTTTCTTT. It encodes CASSLWTELAAFF.

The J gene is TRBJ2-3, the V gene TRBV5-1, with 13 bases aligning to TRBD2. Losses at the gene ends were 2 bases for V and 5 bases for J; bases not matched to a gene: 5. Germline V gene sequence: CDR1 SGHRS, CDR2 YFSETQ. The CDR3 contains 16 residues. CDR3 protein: CASSFLLAGGQDTQYF. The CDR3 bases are TGCGCCAGCAGCTTCCTACTAGCGGGGGGGCAAGATACGCAGTATTTT. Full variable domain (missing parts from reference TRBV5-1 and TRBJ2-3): KAGVTQTPRYLIKTRGQQVTLSCSPISGHRSVSWYQQTPGQGLQFLFEYFSETQRNKGNFPGRFSGRQFSNSRSEMNVSTLELGDSALYLCASSFLLAGGQDTQYFGPGTRLTVL.

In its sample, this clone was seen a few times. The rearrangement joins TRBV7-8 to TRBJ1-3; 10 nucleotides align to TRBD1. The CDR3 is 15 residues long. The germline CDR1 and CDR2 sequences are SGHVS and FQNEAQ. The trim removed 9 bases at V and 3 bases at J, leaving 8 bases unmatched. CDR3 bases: TGTGCCAGGGATGACAGGGGGCGAGTTGGAAACACCATATATTTT. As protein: CARDDRGRVGNTIYF.

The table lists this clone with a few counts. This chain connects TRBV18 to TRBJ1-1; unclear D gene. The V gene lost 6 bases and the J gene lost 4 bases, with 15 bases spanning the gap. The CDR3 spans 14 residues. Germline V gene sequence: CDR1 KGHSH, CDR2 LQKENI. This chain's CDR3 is CASSRESVSTEAFF. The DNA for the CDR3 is TGTGCCAGCTCCCGGGAGTCCGTGAGCACTGAAGCTTTCTTT. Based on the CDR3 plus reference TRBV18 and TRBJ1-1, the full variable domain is NAGVMQNPRHLVRRRGQEARLRCSPMKGHSHVYWYRQLPEEGLKFMVYLQKENIIDESGMPKERFSAEFPKEGPSILRIQQVVRGDSAAYFCASSRESVSTEAFFGQGTRLTVV.

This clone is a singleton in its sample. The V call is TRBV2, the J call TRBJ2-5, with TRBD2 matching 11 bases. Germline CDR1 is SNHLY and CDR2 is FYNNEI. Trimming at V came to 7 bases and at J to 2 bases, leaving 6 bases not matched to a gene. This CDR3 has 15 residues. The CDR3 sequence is CASKLTSGGQETQYF. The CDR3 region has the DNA TGTGCCAGCAAGCTCACTAGCGGGGGTCAAGAGACCCAGTACTTC.

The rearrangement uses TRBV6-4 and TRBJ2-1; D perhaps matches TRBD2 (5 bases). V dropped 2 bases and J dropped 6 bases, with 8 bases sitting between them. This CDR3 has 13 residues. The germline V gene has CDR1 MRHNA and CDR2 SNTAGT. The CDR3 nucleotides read TGTGCCAGCAGTGACGGCGGGCTCAATGAGCAGTTCTTC. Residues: CASSDGGLNEQFF.

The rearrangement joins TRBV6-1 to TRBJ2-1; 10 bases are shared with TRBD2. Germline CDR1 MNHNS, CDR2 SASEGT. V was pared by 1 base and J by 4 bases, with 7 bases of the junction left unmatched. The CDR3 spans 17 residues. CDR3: CASSEEGGSGGYNEQFF. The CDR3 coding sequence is TGTGCCAGCAGTGAAGAGGGTGGTAGCGGGGGGTACAATGAGCAGTTCTTC.

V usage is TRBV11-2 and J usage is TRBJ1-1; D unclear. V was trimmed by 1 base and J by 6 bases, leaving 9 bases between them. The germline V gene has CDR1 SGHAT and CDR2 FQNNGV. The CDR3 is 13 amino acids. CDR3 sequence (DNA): TGTGCCAGCAGCTTAGGTCCTCAGGCTGAAGCTTTCTTT. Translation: CASSLGPQAEAFF.

DNA for the CDR3: TGTGCCAGCAGTTTTACAGGGTACCAAGAGACCCAGTACTTC. Protein: CASSFTGYQETQYF. V usage is TRBV6-1 and J usage is TRBJ2-5; D possibly corresponds to TRBD1 (6 bases). V was clipped by 5 bases and J by 0 bases, with 10 bases between them. Germline-derived CDR1 and CDR2 are MNHNS and SASEGT. The CDR3 loop spans 14 amino acids.

The CDR3 loop is CASSDLGTANNEQFF. In DNA form, the CDR3 reads TGTGCCAGCAGTGACCTGGGGACAGCCAACAATGAGCAGTTCTTC. The chain has TRBV6-1 and TRBJ2-1; 7 positions match TRBD1. Germline CDR1 reads MNHNS; CDR2 reads SASEGT. Trimming at V came to 3 bases and at J to 5 bases, leaving 7 bases not matched to a gene. This CDR3 spans 15 amino acids.

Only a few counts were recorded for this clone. CDR3 sequence: CASSRGQNFQFTEAFF. CDR3 nucleotides: TGCGCCAGCAGCCGGGGACAGAATTTTCAGTTCACTGAAGCTTTCTTT. This chain connects TRBV5-1 to TRBJ1-1; TRBD1 matches at 7 bases. V lost 4 bases, J lost 4 bases, and 13 bases stayed unmatched. CDR1 and CDR2 from the germline V gene are SGHRS and YFSETQ. The CDR3 totals 16 residues.

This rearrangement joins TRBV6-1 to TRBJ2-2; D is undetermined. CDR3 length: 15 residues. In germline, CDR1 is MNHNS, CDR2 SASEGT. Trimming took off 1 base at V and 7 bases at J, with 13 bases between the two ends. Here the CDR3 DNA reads TGTGCCAGCAGTGAAGATGTGGGCGACGTCGGGGAGCTGTTTTTT. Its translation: CASSEDVGDVGELFF.

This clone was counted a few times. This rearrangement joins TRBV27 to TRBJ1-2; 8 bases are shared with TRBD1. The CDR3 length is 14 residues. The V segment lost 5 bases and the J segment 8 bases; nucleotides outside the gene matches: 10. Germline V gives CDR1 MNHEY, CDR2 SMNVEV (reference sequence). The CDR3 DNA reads TGTGCCAGCAGTCCAACGACAGGGGTGCGAGGCTACACCTTC. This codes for CASSPTTGVRGYTF.

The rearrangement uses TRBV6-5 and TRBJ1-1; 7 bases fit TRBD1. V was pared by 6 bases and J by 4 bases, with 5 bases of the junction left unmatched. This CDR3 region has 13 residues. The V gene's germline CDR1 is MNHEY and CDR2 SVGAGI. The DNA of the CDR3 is TGTGCCAGCAGCTCTGGGACAGCCACTGAAGCTTTCTTT. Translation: CASSSGTATEAFF.

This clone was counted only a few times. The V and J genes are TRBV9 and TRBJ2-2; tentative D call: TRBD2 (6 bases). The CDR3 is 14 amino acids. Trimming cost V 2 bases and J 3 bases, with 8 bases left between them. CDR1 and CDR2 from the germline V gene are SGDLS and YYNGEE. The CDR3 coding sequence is TGTGCCAGCAGCGTGTGGGGGGACACCGGGGAGCTGTTTTTT. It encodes CASSVWGDTGELFF.

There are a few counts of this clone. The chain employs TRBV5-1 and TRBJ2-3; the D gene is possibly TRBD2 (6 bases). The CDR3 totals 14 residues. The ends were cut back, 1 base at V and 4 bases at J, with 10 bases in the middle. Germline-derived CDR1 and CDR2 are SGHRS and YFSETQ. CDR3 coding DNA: TGCGCCAGCAGCTTGCTAACGGGGGCAGATACGCAGTATTTT. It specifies CASSLLTGADTQYF.

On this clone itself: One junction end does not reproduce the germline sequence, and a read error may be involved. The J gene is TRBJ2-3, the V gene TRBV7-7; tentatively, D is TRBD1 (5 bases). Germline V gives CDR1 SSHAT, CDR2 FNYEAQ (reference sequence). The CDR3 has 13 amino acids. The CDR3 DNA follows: TGTGCTAGCAGCATCGACAGAACAGATACGCAGTATTTT. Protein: CASSIDRTDTQYF.